This record concerns one T cell receptor beta chain sequence. Recruitment covered about two dozen US areas and drew participants whose ages spanned roughly 18 to 100 years. The source of the sample is a study of blood T cell repertoires in COVID-19. This CDR3 comprises 14 residues. The germline V gene encodes CDR1 MDHEN and CDR2 SYDVKM. The V gene lost 5 bases and the J gene lost 6 bases, with 17 bases spanning the gap. Generated by immunoSEQ multiplex PCR, the TCRdb table keeps only in-frame clones and is missing some. The repertoire holds a few hundred thousand clones, 75% to 90% seen once, with roughly 1% in the top ten.

This TCR came from a man aged 18 to 30 who had recovered from COVID-19. Sequencing was done on a sample of PBMCs or T cells enriched from blood (not recorded which). This chain links TRBV28 with TRBJ2-7; weak D call: TRBD2 (7 bases). The CDR3 sequence is CASSDLGGAPEQYF. The DNA for the CDR3 is TGTGCCAGCAGTGACCTTGGGGGGGCCCCCGAGCAGTACTTC.